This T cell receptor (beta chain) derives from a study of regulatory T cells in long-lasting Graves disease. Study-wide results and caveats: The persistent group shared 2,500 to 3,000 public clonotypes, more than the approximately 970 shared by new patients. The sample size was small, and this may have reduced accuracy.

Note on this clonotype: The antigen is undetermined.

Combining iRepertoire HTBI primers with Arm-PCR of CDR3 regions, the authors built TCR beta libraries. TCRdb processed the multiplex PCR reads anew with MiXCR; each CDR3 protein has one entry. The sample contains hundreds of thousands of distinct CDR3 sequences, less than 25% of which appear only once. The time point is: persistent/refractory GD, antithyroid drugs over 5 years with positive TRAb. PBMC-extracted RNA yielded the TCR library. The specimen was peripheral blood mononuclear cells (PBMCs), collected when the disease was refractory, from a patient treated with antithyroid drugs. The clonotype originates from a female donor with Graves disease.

The CDR3 nucleotides are TGTGCCAGCAGCTTAGCACCACGGCTAGGGGGCAGTGAGCAGTTCTTC. This sequence encodes CASSLAPRLGGSEQFF. The chain recombines TRBV11-2 with TRBJ2-1; 7 bases fit TRBD1. The J segment lost 9 bases and the V segment lost 1 base, leaving 12 bases of the junction unmatched. In germline, CDR1 is SGHAT, CDR2 FQNNGV. The CDR3 length is 16 residues.